The next 19 T cell receptor beta chains were all read from a single sample in a study of blood T cell repertoires in COVID-19. Method: immunoSEQ multiplex PCR; TCRdb's copy keeps in-frame clones and lacks some. Here the sample spans roughly 260,000 clones, around nine tenths being singletons. The sample was peripheral blood. These receptors were taken from a man aged 35 to 55 who had recovered from COVID-19.

This chain uses TRBV7-2 with TRBJ2-4; D possibly corresponds to TRBD2 (5 bases). V dropped 5 bases and J dropped 8 bases, with 16 bases sitting between them. CDR1 SGHTA and CDR2 FQGNSA come from the germline V gene. The CDR3 runs 14 residues. The CDR3 is CASSPVLRADIQYF. The CDR3 DNA reads as TGTGCCAGCAGCCCGGTTTTGCGGGCGGACATTCAGTACTTC. The entire variable domain, with the rest obtained from reference TRBV7-2 and TRBJ2-4, is as follows: GAGVSQSPSNKVTEKGKDVELRCDPISGHTALYWYRQSLGQGLEFLIYFQGNSAPDKSGLPSDRFSAERTGGSVSTLTIQRTQQEDSAVYLCASSPVLRADIQYFGAGTRLSVL.

CDR3 in amino acids: CASSQVGSPNTEAFF. In DNA form, the CDR3 reads TGCGCCAGCAGCCAAGTGGGCAGCCCGAACACTGAAGCTTTCTTT. The chain joins TRBV4-1 to TRBJ1-1; D not certain. The CDR3 covers 15 residues. V lost 1 base to trimming and J lost 1 base, with 10 bases between them. CDR1 and CDR2 from the germline V gene are MGHRA and YSYEKL.

CDR3 nucleotides: TGTGCCAGCAGCTTAATCGGGGGATACGAGCAGTACTTC. This translates into CASSLIGGYEQYF. The genes are TRBV7-2 and TRBJ2-7; TRBD2 might be the D (6 bases). V lost 2 bases, J lost 4 bases, and 9 bases lay in between. Per the germline V gene, CDR1 is SGHTA and CDR2 is FQGNSA. The CDR3 sequence is 13 residues long.

This chain uses TRBV5-1 with TRBJ2-7; weak D call: TRBD2 (5 bases). This CDR3 has 12 residues. Germline loops: CDR1 SGHRS, CDR2 YFSETQ. Trimming shortened V by 4 bases and J by 0 bases, and 5 bases separated the two germline ends. The DNA for the CDR3 is TGCGCCAGCAGCGGGAGCTCCTACGAGCAGTACTTC. This translates into CASSGSSYEQYF.

The CDR3 here is CASSLPGGGSYEQYF. In DNA form, the CDR3 reads TGTGCCAGCAGCTTGCCCGGGGGGGGATCCTACGAGCAGTACTTC. The chain recombines TRBV5-4 with TRBJ2-7; 8 bases match TRBD2. CDR1 is SGHNT and CDR2 is YYREEE in the germline V gene (reference sequence). V lost 1 base to trimming and J lost 1 base; unmatched junction nucleotides: 4. The CDR3 length is 15 residues.

A few counts support this clone. The chain couples TRBV27 to TRBJ1-1; D perhaps matches TRBD1 (5 bases). CDR1 and CDR2 from the germline V gene are MNHEY and SMNVEV (reference sequence). Trimming shortened V by 6 bases and J by 0 bases, and 29 bases separated the two germline ends. The CDR3 is 20 amino acids. CDR3 loop: CASSRLFSGNLRGMNTEAFF. CDR3 in DNA: TGTGCCAGCAGCCGACTCTTCTCAGGAAACCTAAGGGGAATGAACACTGAAGCTTTCTTT.

This clone occurred once. The chain recombines TRBV5-3 with TRBJ2-3; TRBD1 might be the D (5 bases). TRBV5-3 is an ORF for which the function is uncertain. V was cut by 4 bases and J by 2 bases, with 14 bases left in between. This CDR3 has 15 amino acids. The CDR3 here is CARSLPTDTTDTQYF. The CDR3 DNA sequence: TGTGCCAGAAGCCTACCGACAGATACCACAGATACGCAGTATTTT.

The chain combines TRBV18 with TRBJ2-7; D unclear. There are 14 residues in the CDR3. Trimming took off 3 bases at V and 3 bases at J, with 12 bases between the two ends. Germline CDR1 and CDR2: KGHSH and LQKENI. CDR3 bases: TGTGCCAGCTCACCGAGTCGGGTGGTCTACGAGCAGTACTTC. Translated, it gives CASSPSRVVYEQYF.

This chain joins TRBV19 and TRBJ2-7; 9 positions agree with TRBD2. There are 16 residues in the CDR3. V was pared by 7 bases and J by 0 bases, with 10 bases of the junction left unmatched. Germline CDR1 and CDR2: LNHDA and SQIVND (reference sequence). The CDR3, as DNA: TGTGCCAGTAAGGGGGGGGCTAGCGGGACCTCCTACGAGCAGTACTTC. The encoded protein is CASKGGASGTSYEQYF.

The rearrangement joins TRBV3-1 (or the pseudogene TRBV3-2) to TRBJ1-2; D is ambiguous. The V gene's germline CDR1 is LGHDT and CDR2 YNNKEL (reference sequence). Trimming took 1 base from V and 5 from J, leaving 14 bases between them. The CDR3 contains 15 residues. The CDR3 sequence is CASSQGSTVLYGYTF. The DNA for the CDR3 is TGTGCCAGCAGCCAAGGTTCAACAGTTTTGTATGGCTACACCTTC.

This chain joins TRBV2 and TRBJ2-3, with 10 bases lining up with TRBD2. The CDR3 consists of 18 residues. Germline V gene lookup returns CDR1 SNHLY and CDR2 FYNNEI. V dropped 7 bases and J dropped 4; count of bases not matched to a gene: 17. CDR3 amino acids: CASTRRPAGGPFADTQYF. CDR3 DNA sequence: TGTGCCAGCACCCGGCGCCCAGCGGGGGGGCCTTTCGCAGATACGCAGTATTTT.

The chain carries TRBV7-2 and TRBJ1-4, with 9 bases identical to TRBD1. Germline CDR1 SGHTA, CDR2 FQGNSA. The CDR3 loop spans 15 amino acids. V trimming: 2 bases; J trimming: 6 bases; junction bases outside the gene matches: 4. CDR3: CASSLKTGGYEKLFF. DNA for the CDR3: TGTGCCAGCAGCTTAAAGACAGGGGGTTATGAAAAACTGTTTTTT.

The rearrangement uses TRBV10-2 and TRBJ2-7; D not certain. There are 12 residues in the CDR3. V lost 9 bases, J lost 4 bases, and 13 bases lay in between. The germline gives CDR1 WSHSY, CDR2 SAAADI. CDR3 amino acids: CASPTQRYEQYF. The CDR3 bases are TGCGCCAGTCCGACTCAAAGATACGAGCAGTACTTC.

The V call is TRBV2, the J call TRBJ2-7; a possible D gene is TRBD1 (7 bases). Per the germline V gene, CDR1 is SNHLY and CDR2 is FYNNEI. V lost 6 bases and J lost 9, with 24 bases in between. The CDR3 is made up of 15 amino acids. The DNA for the CDR3 is TGTGCCAGCAGCCCCCATTTCGGAGGGGGCATAGGGCAGTACTTC. Protein sequence: CASSPHFGGGIGQYF.

V usage is TRBV5-4 and J usage is TRBJ2-5; 9 bases match TRBD1. The V gene end was trimmed by 3 bases and the J gene end by 1 base; junction bases not matched to a gene: 7. Germline lookup yields CDR1 SGHNT and CDR2 YYREEE (reference sequence). This CDR3 is 16 amino acids long. CDR3 DNA: TGTGCCAGCAGCTGGAAAACAGGGGGCCCCCAAGAGACCCAGTACTTC. This sequence encodes CASSWKTGGPQETQYF. Complete variable domain (other parts from reference TRBV5-4 and TRBJ2-5): ETGVTQSPTHLIKTRGQQVTLRCSSQSGHNTVSWYQQALGQGPQFIFQYYREEENGRGNFPPRFSGLQFPNYSSELNVNALELDDSALYLCASSWKTGGPQETQYFGPGTRLLVL.

J is TRBJ2-7 and V is TRBV7-2; possibly TRBD1 for D (8 bases). This CDR3 comprises 15 residues. Trimming removed 6 bases at V and 6 bases at J, with 21 bases between. Germline lookup yields CDR1 SGHTA and CDR2 FQGNSA. CDR3 amino acids: CASSPKGQGGSEQYF. The CDR3 coding sequence is TGTGCCAGCAGTCCAAAAGGACAGGGAGGGAGCGAGCAGTACTTC.

This clone has a single count. The rearrangement links TRBV27 to TRBJ2-1, with D possibly matching TRBD2 (5 bases). Trimming pared 7 bases from V and 3 bases from J, leaving 16 bases between. CDR3 length: 15 amino acids. The germline V gene has CDR1 MNHEY and CDR2 SMNVEV (reference sequence). The CDR3 here is CASTGRGMLYNEQFF. CDR3 nucleotides: TGTGCCAGCACCGGTCGAGGGATGCTCTACAATGAGCAGTTCTTC.

As regards this clone: This sample includes further DNA sequences coding for the same CDR3. The rearrangement uses TRBV29-1 and TRBJ1-1; TRBD1 matches at 7 bases. CDR1 and CDR2 (germline): SQVTM, ANQGSEA. The CDR3 has 14 amino acids. V was pared by 3 bases and J by 0 bases, with 4 bases of the junction left unmatched. DNA for the CDR3: TGCAGCGTTGACCGACAGGGTCTGAACACTGAAGCTTTCTTT. Translation: CSVDRQGLNTEAFF.

V and J are TRBV12-2 and TRBJ1-6; the table's D call of TRBD1 was not tested on the DNA. TRBV12-2 is marked as a pseudogene. The CDR3 is made up of 18 amino acids. The CDR3 region is CASRALTNRDRECSPLHF. The DNA for the CDR3 is TGTGCAAGTCGCGCCCTGACCAATCGGGACAGGGAATGTTCACCCCTCCACTTT.